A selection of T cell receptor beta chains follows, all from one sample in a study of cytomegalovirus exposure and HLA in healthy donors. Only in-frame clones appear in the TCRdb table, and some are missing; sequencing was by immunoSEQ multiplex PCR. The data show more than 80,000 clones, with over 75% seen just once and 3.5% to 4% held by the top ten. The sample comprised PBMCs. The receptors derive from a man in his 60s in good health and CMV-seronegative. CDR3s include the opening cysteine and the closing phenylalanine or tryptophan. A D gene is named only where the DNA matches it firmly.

CASSPGGSGNTIYF,TGCGCCAGCAGCCCAGGGGGTTCTGGAAACACCATATATTTT,TRBV4-3,TRBJ1-3,TRBD1
CASSSTGSNQPQHF,TGTGCCAGCAGCTCGACAGGGAGCAATCAGCCCCAGCATTTT,TRBV5-4,TRBJ1-5,TRBD1
CASRQRGLGDTQYF,TGTGCCAGCAGACAGCGGGGGCTCGGGGATACGCAGTATTTT,TRBV7-9,TRBJ2-3,TRBD2
CAWTQGASYEQYF,TGTGCCTGGACACAGGGGGCGAGTTACGAGCAGTACTTC,TRBV30,TRBJ2-7,TRBD1
CASSYSAGASTDTQYF,TGTGCCAGCAGTTACTCGGCGGGGGCAAGCACAGATACGCAGTATTTT,TRBV6-6,TRBJ2-3,-
CASRPPDRGSTEAFF,TGTGCCAGCAGGCCCCCTGACAGGGGATCCACTGAAGCTTTCTTT,TRBV28,TRBJ1-1,TRBD1
CASSAQLTGELFF,TGTGCCAGCAGCGCCCAGTTAACCGGGGAGCTGTTTTTT,TRBV9,TRBJ2-2,-
CASSRDRVPQPQHF,TGTGCCAGTAGTCGGGACAGAGTCCCTCAGCCCCAGCATTTT,TRBV19,TRBJ1-5,TRBD1
CASSPGNTEAFF,TGCGCCAGCAGCCCCGGGAACACTGAAGCTTTCTTT,TRBV5-1,TRBJ1-1,-
CASSSFPGQPNSPLHF,TGTGCCAGCAGCTCTTTTCCGGGACAGCCCAATTCACCCCTCCACTTT,TRBV7-2,TRBJ1-6,TRBD1
CASSLTGVYEQYF,TGTGCCAGCAGTTTGACAGGGGTCTACGAGCAGTACTTC,TRBV7-9,TRBJ2-7,TRBD1
CASSLLTSEQYF,TGTGCCAGCAGTTTATTGACTAGCGAGCAGTATTTT,TRBV28,TRBJ2-3,TRBD2
CASSTSVGGRETQYF,TGTGCCAGCAGCACCTCCGTGGGGGGAAGGGAGACCCAGTACTTC,TRBV7-6,TRBJ2-5,-
CASRRGLAGRGDTQYF,TGTGCCAGCAGACGAGGACTAGCGGGGCGAGGCGATACGCAGTATTTT,TRBV6-6,TRBJ2-3,TRBD2
CASSPQGNTEAFF,TGTGCCAGCAGCCCTCAGGGTAACACTGAAGCTTTCTTT,TRBV7-2,TRBJ1-1,-
CASSQGQGTTEAFF,TGCGCCAGCAGCCAAGGACAGGGGACCACTGAAGCTTTCTTT,TRBV4-1,TRBJ1-1,TRBD1
CASSRGQGRYTF,TGTGCCAGCAGCAGGGGACAGGGTCGCTACACCTTC,TRBV2,TRBJ1-2,TRBD1
CASSASGGFETQYF,TGTGCCAGCAGCGCATCAGGGGGCTTTGAGACCCAGTACTTC,TRBV9,TRBJ2-5,TRBD1
CASSLTGTGGIWNTEAFF,TGTGCCAGCAGCTTGACCGGGACAGGGGGAATCTGGAACACTGAAGCTTTCTTT,TRBV7-3,TRBJ1-1,TRBD1
CASSARQDVLGSPLHF,TGTGCCAGCAGCGCCCGACAGGACGTACTTGGTTCACCCCTCCACTTT,TRBV9,TRBJ1-6,-
CATSRATSGAGLLF,TGTGCCACCAGCAGAGCGACCTCTGGGGCAGGCCTCCTCTTC,TRBV15,TRBJ1-2,-
CASSLGYRVSGNTIYF,TGTGCCAGCAGCTTAGGCTACCGAGTCTCTGGAAACACCATATATTTT,TRBV7-2,TRBJ1-3,-
CASSARLAGSHGGSYNEQFF,TGTGCCAGCAGCGCGCGACTAGCGGGCTCCCATGGGGGCTCCTACAATGAGCAGTTCTTC,TRBV9,TRBJ2-1,TRBD2
CAWQKPPPRPGTDRSYNSPLHF,TGTGCCTGGCAAAAGCCCCCCCCGCGTCCGGGGACAGATCGCTCCTATAATTCACCCCTCCACTTT,TRBV30,TRBJ1-6,TRBD1
CASSSRTSVETQYF,TGCGCCAGCAGCTCCCGGACTAGCGTGGAGACCCAGTACTTC,TRBV5-1,TRBJ2-5,TRBD2
CASSVDGNYGYTF,TGTGCCAGCAGCGTAGACGGTAACTATGGCTACACCTTC,TRBV9,TRBJ1-2,-
CASSLRVAPRDEQFF,TGTGCCAGCAGCTTGAGGGTAGCCCCGAGGGATGAGCAGTTCTTC,TRBV11-3,TRBJ2-1,-
CASSLQSQSYEQYF,TGTGCCAGCAGCTTACAGTCTCAGTCCTACGAGCAGTACTTC,TRBV7-8,TRBJ2-7,-
CASSIEREETQYF,TGTGCCAGCAGCATCGAGAGGGAAGAGACCCAGTACTTC,TRBV7-3,TRBJ2-5,-